The subject of this entry is one T cell receptor beta chain. Its target is unknown. The data are from a study of T cells in Graves' hyperthyroidism and ophthalmopathy. The study based diagnoses on clinical symptoms, serum thyroxine and TRAb, thyroid ultrasound and orbital computed tomography. Findings and caveats of the study: Most thyroid clonotypes expanded above 0.001 were also detected in blood.

Germline assignment: CDR1 MGHDK and CDR2 SYGVNS. This CDR3 contains 15 residues. The germline V and J ends were trimmed by 6 bases and 2 bases, with 14 bases remaining between them. Amplified TCR beta CDR3 regions derived from RNA transcripts. HTBI primers were employed in a first-round RT-PCR of the TCR CDR3. TCRdb recomputed calls from the multiplex PCR reads with MiXCR, one row per CDR3 protein. The table includes 600,000 to 700,000 distinct CDR3 sequences, 40% to 55% detected once. The chain recombines TRBV25-1 with TRBJ1-3; maybe TRBD1 (6 bases). The specimen sequenced was peripheral blood or thyroid tissue (not recorded which). The clonotype originates from an adult man with Graves' disease, either hyperthyroidism or ophthalmopathy (not recorded which). In DNA form, the CDR3 reads TGTGCCAGCAGCCCTTCCCAGGGGACTGGAAACACCATATATTTT. Protein product: CASSPSQGTGNTIYF.